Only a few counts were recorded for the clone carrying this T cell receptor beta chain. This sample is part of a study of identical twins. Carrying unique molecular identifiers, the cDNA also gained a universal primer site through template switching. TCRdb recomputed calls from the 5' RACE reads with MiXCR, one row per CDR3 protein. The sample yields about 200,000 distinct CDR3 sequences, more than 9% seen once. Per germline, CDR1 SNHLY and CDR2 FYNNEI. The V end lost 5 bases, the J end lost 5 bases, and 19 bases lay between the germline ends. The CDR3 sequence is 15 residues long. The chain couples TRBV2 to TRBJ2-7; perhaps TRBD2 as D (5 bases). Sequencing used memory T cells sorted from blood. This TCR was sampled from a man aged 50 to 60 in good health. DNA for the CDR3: TGTGCCAGCAGTATTACAAGGGAGCCCACCCACGAGCAGTACTTC. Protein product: CASSITREPTHEQYF.